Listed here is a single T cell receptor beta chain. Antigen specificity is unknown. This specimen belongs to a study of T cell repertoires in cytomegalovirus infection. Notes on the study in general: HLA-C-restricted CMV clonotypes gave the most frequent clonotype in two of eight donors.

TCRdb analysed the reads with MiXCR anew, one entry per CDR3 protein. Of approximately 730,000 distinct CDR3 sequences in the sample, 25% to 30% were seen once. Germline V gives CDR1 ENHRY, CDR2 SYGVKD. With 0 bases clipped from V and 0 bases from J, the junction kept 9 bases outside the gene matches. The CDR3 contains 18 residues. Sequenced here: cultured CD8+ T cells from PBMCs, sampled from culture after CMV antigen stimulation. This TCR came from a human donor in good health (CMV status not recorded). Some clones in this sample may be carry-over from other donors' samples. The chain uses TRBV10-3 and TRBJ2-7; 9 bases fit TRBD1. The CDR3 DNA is TGTGCCATCAGTGAGTCCCCCCGGGACAGGGTTATCTCCTACGAGCAGTACGTC. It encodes CAISESPRDRVISYEQYV.